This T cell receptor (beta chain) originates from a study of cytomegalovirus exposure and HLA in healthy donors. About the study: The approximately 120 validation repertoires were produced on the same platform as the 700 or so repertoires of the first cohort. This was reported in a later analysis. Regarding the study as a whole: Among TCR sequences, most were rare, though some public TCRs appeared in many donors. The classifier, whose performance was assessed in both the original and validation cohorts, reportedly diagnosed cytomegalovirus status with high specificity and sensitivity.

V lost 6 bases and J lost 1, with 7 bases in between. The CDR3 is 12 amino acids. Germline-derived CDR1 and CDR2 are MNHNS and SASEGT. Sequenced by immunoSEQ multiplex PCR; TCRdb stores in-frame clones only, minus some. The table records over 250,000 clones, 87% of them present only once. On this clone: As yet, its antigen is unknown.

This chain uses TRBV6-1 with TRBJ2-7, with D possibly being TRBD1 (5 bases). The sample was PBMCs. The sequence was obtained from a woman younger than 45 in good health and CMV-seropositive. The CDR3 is CASRQGSYEQYF. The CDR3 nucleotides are TGTGCCAGCAGGCAGGGATCCTACGAGCAGTACTTC.